What follows are 3 T cell receptor beta chains derived from one specimen sequenced in a study of T cells in Graves' hyperthyroidism and ophthalmopathy. TCR beta CDR3 sequences were amplified from RNA transcripts. Researchers ran a first-round RT-PCR on the TCR CDR3 using the HTBI primer set. TCRdb itself ran the multiplex PCR reads through MiXCR, one entry per CDR3 protein. The sample contains hundreds of thousands of distinct CDR3 sequences, about 12% of which appear only once. Source material: blood. The receptors were sampled from a woman in her late teens or twenties with Graves' hyperthyroidism.

Ten or more counts support this clonotype. The chain joins TRBV7-9 to TRBJ2-1; a possible D gene is TRBD1 (8 bases). The CDR3 extends over 13 amino acids. V lost 5 bases, J lost 8 bases, and 13 bases lay in between. From germline, CDR1 is SEHNR and CDR2 FQNEAQ (reference sequence). The CDR3 nucleotides read TGTGCCAGCAGCCCACAGGGGGGGGATGAGCAGTTCTTC. This gives the protein CASSPQGGDEQFF.

This clonotype appeared many times. This chain links TRBV28 with TRBJ1-3, with a weak D call TRBD1 (6 bases). Trimming left V 2 bases short and J 2 bases short, with 22 bases between. The CDR3 has 19 amino acids. Germline V CDR1 and CDR2: MDHEN, SYDVKM. CDR3 protein: CASSLQSAGGARTGNTIYF. CDR3 nucleotide sequence: TGTGCCAGCAGTTTACAAAGCGCCGGGGGGGCGAGAACTGGAAACACCATATATTTT.

This clonotype was recorded a few times. This chain links TRBV7-9 with TRBJ2-1; 9 bases are shared with TRBD2. With 10 bases clipped from V and 6 bases from J, the junction kept 13 bases outside the gene matches. Germline lookup yields CDR1 SEHNR and CDR2 FQNEAQ (reference sequence). The CDR3 runs to 15 residues. CDR3 coding DNA: TGTGCCACTCATCCAGTGGCGGGGGGGGGCAATGAGCAGTTCTTC. Residues: CATHPVAGGGNEQFF.